The table lists the clone carrying this T cell receptor (beta chain) with many counts. The antigen is undetermined. The record originates from a study of T cell repertoires in cytomegalovirus infection. In the study overall: Signatures in public TCR beta sequences pointed to both CMV infection and matching HLA type. General study points: The study found HLA-C-restricted CMV-specific TCR beta clonotypes dominating the ex vivo response.

TCRdb called the reads again in MiXCR, with one record for every CDR3 protein. The top ten hold around 2.6% of the sample, which has roughly 720,000 distinct CDR3 sequences, roughly a third seen once. V gave up 4 bases and J gave up 3 bases, with 12 bases separating them. The length of the CDR3 is 15 residues. Germline lookup yields CDR1 SGHTA and CDR2 FQGNSA. The material sequenced was PBMCs. This chain joins TRBV7-2 and TRBJ1-4, with D uncertain. The receptor's source is a human donor in good health (CMV status not recorded). Some clones in this sample may be carry-over from other donors' samples. The CDR3 protein is CASSSRWEANEKLFF. CDR3 sequence (DNA): TGTGCCAGCAGCTCGCGGTGGGAGGCTAATGAAAAACTGTTTTTT.